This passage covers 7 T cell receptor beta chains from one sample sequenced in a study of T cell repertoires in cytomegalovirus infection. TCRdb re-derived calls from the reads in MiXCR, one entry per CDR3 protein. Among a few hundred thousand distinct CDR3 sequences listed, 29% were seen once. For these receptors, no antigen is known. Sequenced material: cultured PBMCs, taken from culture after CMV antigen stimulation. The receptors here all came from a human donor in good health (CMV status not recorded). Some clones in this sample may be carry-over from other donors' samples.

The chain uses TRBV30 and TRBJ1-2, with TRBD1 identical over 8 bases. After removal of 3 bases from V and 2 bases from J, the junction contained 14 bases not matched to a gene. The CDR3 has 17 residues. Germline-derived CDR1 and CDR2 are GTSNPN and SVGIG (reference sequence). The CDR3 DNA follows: TGTGCCTGGAGACGTGGGGCCAGGGGGCCTTCGAACTATGGCTACACCTTC. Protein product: CAWRRGARGPSNYGYTF.

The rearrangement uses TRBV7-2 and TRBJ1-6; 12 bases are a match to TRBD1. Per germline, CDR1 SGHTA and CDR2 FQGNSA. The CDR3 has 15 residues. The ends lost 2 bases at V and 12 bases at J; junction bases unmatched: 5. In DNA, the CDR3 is TGTGCCAGCAGCTTATGGGGACAGGGGGCCCAACCCCTCCACTTT. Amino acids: CASSLWGQGAQPLHF.

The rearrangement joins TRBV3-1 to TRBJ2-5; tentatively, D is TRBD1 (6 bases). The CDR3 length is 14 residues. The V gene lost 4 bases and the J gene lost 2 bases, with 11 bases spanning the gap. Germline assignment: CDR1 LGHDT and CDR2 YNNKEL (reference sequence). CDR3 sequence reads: CASSPVGQQETQYF. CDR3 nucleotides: TGTGCCAGCAGCCCCGTCGGACAGCAAGAGACCCAGTACTTC.

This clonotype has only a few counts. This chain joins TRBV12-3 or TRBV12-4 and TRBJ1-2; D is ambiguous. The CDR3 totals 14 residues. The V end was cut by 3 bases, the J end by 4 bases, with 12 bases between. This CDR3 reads CASSFGSPSYGYTF. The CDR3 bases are TGTGCCAGCAGTTTCGGCAGTCCCTCCTATGGCTACACCTTC.

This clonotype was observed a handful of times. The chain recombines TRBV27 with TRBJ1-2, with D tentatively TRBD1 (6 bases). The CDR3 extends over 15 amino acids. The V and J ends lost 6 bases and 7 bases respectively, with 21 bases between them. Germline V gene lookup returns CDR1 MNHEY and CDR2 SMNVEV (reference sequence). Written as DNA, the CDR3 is TGTGCCAGCAGATATCGAAGGGGGGTAAGCGGTGGCTACACCTTC. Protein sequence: CASRYRRGVSGGYTF.

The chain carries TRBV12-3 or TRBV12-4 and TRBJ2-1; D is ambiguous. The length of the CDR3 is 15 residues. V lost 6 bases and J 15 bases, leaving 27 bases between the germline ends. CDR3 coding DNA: TGTGCCAGCAGACTGGTTATAGGACGAACCCTAACTCTGTTCTTC. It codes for CASRLVIGRTLTLFF.

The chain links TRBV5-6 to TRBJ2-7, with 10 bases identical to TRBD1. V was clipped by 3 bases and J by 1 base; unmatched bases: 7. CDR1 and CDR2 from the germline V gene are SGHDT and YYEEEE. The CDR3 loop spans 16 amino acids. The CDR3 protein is CASSSIRDRGSYEQYF. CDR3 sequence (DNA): TGTGCCAGCAGCTCCATCCGGGACAGGGGATCCTACGAGCAGTACTTC. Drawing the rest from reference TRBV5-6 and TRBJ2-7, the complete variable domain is DAGVTQSPTHLIKTRGQQVTLRCSPKSGHDTVSWYQQALGQGPQFIFQYYEEEERQRGNFPDRFSGHQFPNYSSELNVNALLLGDSALYLCASSSIRDRGSYEQYFGPGTRLTVT.